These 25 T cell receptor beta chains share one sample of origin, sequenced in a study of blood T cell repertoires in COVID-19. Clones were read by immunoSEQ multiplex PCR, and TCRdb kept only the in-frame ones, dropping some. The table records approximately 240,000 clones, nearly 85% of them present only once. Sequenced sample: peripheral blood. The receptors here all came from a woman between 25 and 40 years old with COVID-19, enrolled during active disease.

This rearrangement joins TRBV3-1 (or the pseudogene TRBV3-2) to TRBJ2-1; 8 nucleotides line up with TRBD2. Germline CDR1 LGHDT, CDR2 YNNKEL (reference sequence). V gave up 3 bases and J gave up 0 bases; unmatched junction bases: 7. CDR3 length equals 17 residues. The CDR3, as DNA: TGTGCCAGCAGCCAGGCACTAGCGGACCTCTCCTACAATGAGCAGTTCTTC. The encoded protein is CASSQALADLSYNEQFF.

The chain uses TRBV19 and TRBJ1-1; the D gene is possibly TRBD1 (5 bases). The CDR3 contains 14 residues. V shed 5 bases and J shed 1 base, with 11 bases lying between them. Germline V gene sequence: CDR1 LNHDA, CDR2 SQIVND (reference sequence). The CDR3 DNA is TGTGCCAGTAGTCCGACAGACGGGAACACTGAAGCTTTCTTT. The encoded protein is CASSPTDGNTEAFF.

The CDR3 is CASSSRRGLAGGSSYEQYF. CDR3 nucleotide sequence: TGTGCCAGCAGCTCGAGGAGGGGACTAGCGGGAGGAAGCTCCTACGAGCAGTACTTC. The J gene is TRBJ2-7, the V gene TRBV5-4; TRBD2 agrees at 15 bases. Germline V CDR1 and CDR2: SGHNT, YYREEE (reference sequence). The CDR3 loop spans 19 amino acids. With 3 bases clipped from V and 0 bases from J, the junction kept 10 bases outside the gene matches.

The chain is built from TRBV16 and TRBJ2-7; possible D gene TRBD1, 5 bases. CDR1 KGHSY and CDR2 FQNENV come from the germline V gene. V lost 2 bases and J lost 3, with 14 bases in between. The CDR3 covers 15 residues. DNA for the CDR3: TGTGCCAGCAGCCAAGAACAGGCGCGGAACTACGAGCAGTACTTC. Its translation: CASSQEQARNYEQYF.

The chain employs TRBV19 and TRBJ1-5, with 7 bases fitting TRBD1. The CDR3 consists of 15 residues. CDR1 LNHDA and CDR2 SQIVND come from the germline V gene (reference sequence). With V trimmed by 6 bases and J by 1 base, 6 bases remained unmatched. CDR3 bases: TGTGCCAGTAGCCATAGACAGGGAAGCAATCAGCCCCAGCATTTT. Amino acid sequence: CASSHRQGSNQPQHF.

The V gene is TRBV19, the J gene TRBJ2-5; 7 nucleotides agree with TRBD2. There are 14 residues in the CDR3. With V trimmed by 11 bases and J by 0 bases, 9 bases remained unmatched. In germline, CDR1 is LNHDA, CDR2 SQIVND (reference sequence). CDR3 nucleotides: TGTGCCCTGCCCGGGACTAAGGACCAAGAGACCCAGTACTTC. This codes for CALPGTKDQETQYF. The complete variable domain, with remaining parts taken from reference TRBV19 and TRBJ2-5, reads DGGITQSPKYLFRKEGQNVTLSCEQNLNHDAMYWYRQDPGQGLRLIYYSQIVNDFQKGDIAEGYSVSREKKESFPLTVTSAQKNPTAFYLCALPGTKDQETQYFGPGTRLLVL.

CDR3 in amino acids: CASSIAGASTGELFF. CDR3 DNA sequence: TGTGCCAGCAGCATAGCGGGGGCCTCCACCGGGGAGCTGTTTTTT. The chain carries TRBV3-1 (or the pseudogene TRBV3-2) and TRBJ2-2, with 9 bases lining up with TRBD2. Germline values: CDR1 LGHDT, CDR2 YNNKEL (reference sequence). The J segment lost 4 bases and the V segment lost 5 bases, leaving 5 bases of the junction unmatched. CDR3 length equals 15 residues.

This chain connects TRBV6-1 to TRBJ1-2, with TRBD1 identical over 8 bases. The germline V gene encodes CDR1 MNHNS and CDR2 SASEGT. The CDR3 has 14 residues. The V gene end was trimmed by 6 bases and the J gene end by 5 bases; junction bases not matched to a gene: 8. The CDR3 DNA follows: TGTGCCAGCAGCAGGGACAGGCAAATATATGGCTACACCTTC. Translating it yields CASSRDRQIYGYTF.

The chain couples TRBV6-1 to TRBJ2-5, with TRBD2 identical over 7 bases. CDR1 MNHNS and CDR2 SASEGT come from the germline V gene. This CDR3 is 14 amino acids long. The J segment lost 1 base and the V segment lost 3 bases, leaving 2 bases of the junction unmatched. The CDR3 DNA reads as TGTGCCAGCAGTGACCTAGCGGCCCAAGAGACCCAGTACTTC. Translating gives CASSDLAAQETQYF.

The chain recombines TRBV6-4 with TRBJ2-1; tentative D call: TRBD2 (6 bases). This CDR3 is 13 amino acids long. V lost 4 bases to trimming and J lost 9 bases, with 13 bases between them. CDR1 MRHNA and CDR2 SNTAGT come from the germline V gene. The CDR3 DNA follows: TGTGCCAGCAGTGTTATCGAGGGAGGTGAGCAGTTCTTC. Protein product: CASSVIEGGEQFF.

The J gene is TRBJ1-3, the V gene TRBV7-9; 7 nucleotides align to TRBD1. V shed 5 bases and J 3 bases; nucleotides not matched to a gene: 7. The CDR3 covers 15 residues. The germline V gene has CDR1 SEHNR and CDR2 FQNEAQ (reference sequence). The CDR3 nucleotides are TGTGCCAGCAGCCGTGGACAGGACGATGGAAACACCATATATTTT. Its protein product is CASSRGQDDGNTIYF. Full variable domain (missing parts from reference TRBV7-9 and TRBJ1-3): DTGVSQNPRHKITKRGQNVTFRCDPISEHNRLYWYRQTLGQGPEFLTYFQNEAQLEKSRLLSDRFSAERPKGSFSTLEIQRTEQGDSAMYLCASSRGQDDGNTIYFGEGSWLTVV.

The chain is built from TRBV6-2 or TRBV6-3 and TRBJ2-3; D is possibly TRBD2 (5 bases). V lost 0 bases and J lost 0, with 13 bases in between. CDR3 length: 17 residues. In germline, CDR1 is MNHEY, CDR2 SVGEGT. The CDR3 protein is CASSYSVSESSTDTQYF. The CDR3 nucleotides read TGTGCCAGCAGTTACTCGGTTAGCGAATCTAGCACAGATACGCAGTATTTT.

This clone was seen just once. The chain's CDR3 is CASSIPGQSYEQYF. The CDR3 nucleotides are TGTGCCAGTAGTATCCCCGGACAGTCCTACGAGCAGTACTTC. This chain uses TRBV19 with TRBJ2-7; perhaps TRBD1 as D (6 bases). V was clipped by 3 bases and J by 1 base, with 10 bases between them. CDR3 size: 14 residues. Germline lookup yields CDR1 LNHDA and CDR2 SQIVND (reference sequence).

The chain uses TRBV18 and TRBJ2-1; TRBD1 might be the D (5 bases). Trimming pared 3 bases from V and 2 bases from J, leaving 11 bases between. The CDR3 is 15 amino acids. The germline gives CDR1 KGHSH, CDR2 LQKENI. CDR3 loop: CASSPGQGTYNEQFF. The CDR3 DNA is TGTGCCAGCTCACCGGGGCAGGGCACCTACAATGAGCAGTTCTTC.

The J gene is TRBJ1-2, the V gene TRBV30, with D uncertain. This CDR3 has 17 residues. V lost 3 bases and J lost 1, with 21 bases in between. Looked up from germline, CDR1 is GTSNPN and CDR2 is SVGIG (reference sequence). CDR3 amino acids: CAWSIGGPGGINYGYTF. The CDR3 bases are TGTGCCTGGAGCATAGGAGGGCCCGGAGGAATTAACTATGGCTACACCTTC. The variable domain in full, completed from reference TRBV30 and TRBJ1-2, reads SQTIHQWPATLVQPVGSPLSLECTVEGTSNPNLYWYRQAAGRGLQLLFYSVGIGQISSEVPQNLSASRPQDRQFILSSKKLLLSDSGFYLCAWSIGGPGGINYGYTFGSGTRLTVV.

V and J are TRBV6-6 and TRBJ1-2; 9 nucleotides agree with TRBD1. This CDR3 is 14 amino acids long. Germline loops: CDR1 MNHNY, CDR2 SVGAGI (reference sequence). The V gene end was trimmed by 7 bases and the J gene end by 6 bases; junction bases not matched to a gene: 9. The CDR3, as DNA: TGTGCCAGCACCCCACGGGGGACAGGGAATGGCTACACCTTC. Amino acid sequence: CASTPRGTGNGYTF.

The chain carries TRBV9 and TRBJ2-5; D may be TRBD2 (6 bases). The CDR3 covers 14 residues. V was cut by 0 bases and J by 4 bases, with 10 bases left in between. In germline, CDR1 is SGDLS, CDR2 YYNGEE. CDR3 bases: TGTGCCAGCAGCGTAGGGGGGGTCGGAGAGACCCAGTACTTC. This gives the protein CASSVGGVGETQYF.

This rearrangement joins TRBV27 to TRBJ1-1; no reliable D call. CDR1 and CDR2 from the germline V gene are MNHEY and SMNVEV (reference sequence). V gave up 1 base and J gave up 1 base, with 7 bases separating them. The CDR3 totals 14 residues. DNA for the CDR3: TGTGCCAGCAGTTTATTCACAGCGAACACTGAAGCTTTCTTT. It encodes CASSLFTANTEAFF.

CDR3 nucleotides: TGTGCCAGCAGCTTAGGTACTACGGAAAGGCCCAATGAGCAGTTCTTC. Its protein product is CASSLGTTERPNEQFF. The chain carries TRBV7-2 and TRBJ2-1; D gene uncertain. V lost 1 base, J lost 6 bases, and 16 bases lay in between. Germline CDR1 is SGHTA and CDR2 is FQGNSA. The CDR3 is 16 amino acids.

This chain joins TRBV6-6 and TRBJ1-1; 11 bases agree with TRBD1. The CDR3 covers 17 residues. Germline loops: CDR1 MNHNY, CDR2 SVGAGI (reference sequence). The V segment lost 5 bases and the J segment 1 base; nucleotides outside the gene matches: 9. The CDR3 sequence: CASSRPGQGGGNTEAFF. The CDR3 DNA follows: TGTGCCAGCAGTCGCCCGGGACAGGGGGGCGGGAACACTGAAGCTTTCTTT.

The CDR3 coding sequence is TGTGCCAGCAGCTCCACCGGGACTAGCGCGGGAGATACGCAGTATTTT. Translating gives CASSSTGTSAGDTQYF. V gene TRBV7-2 combines with J gene TRBJ2-3; 10 nucleotides line up with TRBD2. Unmatched junction bases numbered 9, after V lost 4 bases and J lost 5 bases. This CDR3 has 16 residues. Germline loops: CDR1 SGHTA, CDR2 FQGNSA.

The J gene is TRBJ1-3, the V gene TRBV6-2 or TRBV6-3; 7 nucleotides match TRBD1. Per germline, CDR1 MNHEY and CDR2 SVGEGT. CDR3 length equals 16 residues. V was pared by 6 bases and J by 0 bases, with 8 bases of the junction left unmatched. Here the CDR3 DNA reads TGTGCCAGCAGCTTTACAGGGGACTTCTCTGGAAACACCATATATTTT. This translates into CASSFTGDFSGNTIYF.

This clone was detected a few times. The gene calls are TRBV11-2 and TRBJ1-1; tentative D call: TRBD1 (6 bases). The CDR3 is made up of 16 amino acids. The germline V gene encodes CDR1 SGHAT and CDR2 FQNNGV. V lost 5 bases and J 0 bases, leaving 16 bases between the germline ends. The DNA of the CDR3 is TGTGCCAGCAGCCGACAAGCAGGGGCGATGAACACTGAAGCTTTCTTT. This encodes CASSRQAGAMNTEAFF. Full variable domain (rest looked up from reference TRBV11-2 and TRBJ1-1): EAGVAQSPRYKIIEKRQSVAFWCNPISGHATLYWYQQILGQGPKLLIQFQNNGVVDDSQLPKDRFSAERLKGVDSTLKIQPAKLEDSAVYLCASSRQAGAMNTEAFFGQGTRLTVV.

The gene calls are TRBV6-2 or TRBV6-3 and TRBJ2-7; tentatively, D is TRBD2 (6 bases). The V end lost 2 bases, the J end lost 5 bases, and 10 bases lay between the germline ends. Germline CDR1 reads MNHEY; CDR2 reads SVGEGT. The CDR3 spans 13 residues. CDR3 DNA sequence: TGTGCCAGCAGTTACGTTCGGAGGGACGAGCAGTACTTC. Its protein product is CASSYVRRDEQYF.

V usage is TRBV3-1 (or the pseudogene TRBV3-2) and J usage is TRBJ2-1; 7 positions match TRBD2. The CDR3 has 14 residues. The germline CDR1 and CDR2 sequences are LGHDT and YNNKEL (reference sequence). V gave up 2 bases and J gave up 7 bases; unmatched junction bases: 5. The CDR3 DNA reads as TGTGCCAGCAGCCAAAACCGGGGGGTAAATGAGCAGTTCTTC. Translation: CASSQNRGVNEQFF.